Sequencing of this T cell receptor beta chain was carried out in a study of vaccination and CD4 T cells after COVID-19. Study as a whole: The convalescents, six males and four females, included two who were Hispanic.

The study sequenced cultured CD4+ T cell DNA using the Oncomine TCR Beta short-read assay. Using its own MiXCR run on the PCR reads, TCRdb lists one record per CDR3 protein. Of approximately 2,300 distinct CDR3 sequences listed, about 25% are singletons. As regards this clonotype: Its specificity is not known.

The treatment was: approximately 9-day PBMC culture with coronavirus spike peptide pools or control peptides (ViraFEST assay). Under the ViraFEST approach, antigen-specific T cells were expanded with peptide pools and TCRs subsequently sequenced. IL-2 (roughly 10 IU/ml) and peptide pools (approximately 10 ug/ml) were added to cultures of approximately 2 million PBMCs per well. The CDR3 contains 12 residues. V shed 5 bases, J shed 7 bases, and the junction held 2 bases outside the gene matches. Germline loops: CDR1 MNHEY, CDR2 SVGEGT. This chain uses TRBV6-2 or TRBV6-3 with TRBJ1-5; 7 positions match TRBD1. The TCR sequence derives from a human donor who had recovered from COVID-19. Specimen: CD4+ T cells from blood, cultured in vitro, collected after SARS-CoV-2 vaccination. Here the CDR3 reads CASSTGAQPQHF. The CDR3 DNA reads TGTGCCAGCAGTACAGGGGCCCAGCCCCAGCATTTT.